The TCR beta chain described here comes from a study of shared clonotypes between healthy human individuals. The V and J ends lost 3 bases and 0 bases respectively, with 9 bases between them. CDR3 length: 15 residues. Germline lookup yields CDR1 MNHEY and CDR2 SMNVEV (reference sequence). Some clones are missing from TCRdb's copy, which holds only in-frame ones; the method was immunoSEQ multiplex PCR. The table lists about 510,000 clones, 75% to 80% of them singletons. Points on this clone: The antigen remains undetermined.

Study conclusions and caveats: Sequencing depth was expected to affect clonotype sharing among donors.

The sequenced sample was PBMCs. This chain connects TRBV27 to TRBJ2-4; possible D gene TRBD1, 6 bases. This TCR was recovered from a woman aged 40 to 50 in good health. Some clones in this sample may be carry-over from other donors' samples. The CDR3 sequence: CASSLTGLAKNIQYF. CDR3 nucleotide sequence: TGTGCCAGCAGTTTGACAGGTCTAGCCAAAAACATTCAGTACTTC.